These 5 T cell receptor beta chains originate from one sample sequenced in a study of identical twins. Each CDR3 protein is one row after TCRdb ran MiXCR on the 5' RACE reads. The table has around 490,000 distinct CDR3 sequences, 13% to 15% seen once. These data were likewise used in another study, on yellow fever vaccine responses in identical twins.

The sample was CD4+ T cells sorted from blood. These receptors all stem from a young woman in good health.

In this sample, this clonotype turned up a few times. The chain couples TRBV4-1 to TRBJ1-5, with TRBD1 as a possible D gene (6 bases). The V gene's germline CDR1 is MGHRA and CDR2 YSYEKL. This CDR3 region has 15 residues. V shed 1 base and J shed 7 bases, with 14 bases lying between them. CDR3 protein: CASSQGQVNLQPQHF. The CDR3 DNA follows: TGCGCCAGCAGCCAAGGACAGGTGAATCTCCAGCCCCAGCATTTT.

V usage is TRBV10-1 and J usage is TRBJ2-3, with D maybe TRBD1 (6 bases). Trimming pared 2 bases from V and 0 bases from J, leaving 12 bases between. The CDR3 has 16 residues. Germline V gene lookup returns CDR1 WNHNN and CDR2 SYGVQD (reference sequence). CDR3 loop: CASSEGVGQSTDTQYF. The DNA for the CDR3 is TGCGCCAGCAGTGAGGGTGTCGGACAGAGCACAGATACGCAGTATTTT.

This clonotype was seen only a few times. The chain employs TRBV24-1 and TRBJ2-1; 11 nucleotides line up with TRBD2. The CDR3 sequence is 17 residues long. The germline V gene has CDR1 KGHDR and CDR2 SFDVKD. Losses at the gene ends were 4 bases for V and 2 bases for J; bases not matched to a gene: 6. Here the CDR3 DNA reads TGTGCCACCAGTGACCATGGGACTAGCGGTACCTACAATGAGCAGTTCTTC. As protein: CATSDHGTSGTYNEQFF.

The table lists this clonotype with many counts. The chain couples TRBV28 to TRBJ2-4; perhaps TRBD1 as D (6 bases). The CDR3 has 19 amino acids. From germline, CDR1 is MDHEN and CDR2 SYDVKM. V dropped 2 bases and J dropped 4 bases, with 24 bases sitting between them. The CDR3 DNA is TGTGCCAGCAGTTTAACCGGGACACCTACGATAGGCCAAAAAAACATTCAGTACTTC. Protein: CASSLTGTPTIGQKNIQYF.

V usage is TRBV3-1 and J usage is TRBJ2-3, with D unresolved. Trimming shortened V by 4 bases and J by 5 bases, and 10 bases separated the two germline ends. Germline CDR1 and CDR2: LGHDT and YNNKEL (reference sequence). This CDR3 is built from 13 residues. The CDR3 reads CASSPSAGDTQYF. CDR3 nucleotide sequence: TGTGCCAGCAGCCCCTCGGCAGGAGATACGCAGTATTTT.